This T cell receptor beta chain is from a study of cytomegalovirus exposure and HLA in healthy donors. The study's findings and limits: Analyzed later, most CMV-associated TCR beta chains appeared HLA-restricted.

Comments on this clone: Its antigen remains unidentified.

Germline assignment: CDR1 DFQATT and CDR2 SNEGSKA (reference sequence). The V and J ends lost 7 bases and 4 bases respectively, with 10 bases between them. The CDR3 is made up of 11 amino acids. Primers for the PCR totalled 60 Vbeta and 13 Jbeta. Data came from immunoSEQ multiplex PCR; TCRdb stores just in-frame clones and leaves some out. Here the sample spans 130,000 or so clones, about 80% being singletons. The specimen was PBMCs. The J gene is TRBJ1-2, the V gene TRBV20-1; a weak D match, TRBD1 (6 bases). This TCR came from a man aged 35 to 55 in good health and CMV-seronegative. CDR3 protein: CSDRVAYGYTF. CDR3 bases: TGCAGTGACAGGGTCGCCTATGGCTACACCTTC.